Shown below are 30 T cell receptor beta chains from a single sample sequenced in a study of blood T cells in healthy people across ages. It was with a sample-barcoded 5' primer and a J-beta primer mix that a second PCR of roughly 7 to 12 cycles was run. TCRdb re-derived calls from the 5' RACE reads in MiXCR, one entry per CDR3 protein. The table records around 1,700,000 distinct CDR3 sequences, 28% of them present only once. Sequencing was carried out using blood. Receptors originate from a woman in her 30s in good health.

This clonotype has a handful of counts. The J gene is TRBJ1-3, the V gene TRBV25-1; D gene uncertain. V was shortened by 2 bases and J by 0 bases, with 8 bases between the two germline ends. The CDR3 contains 15 residues. Germline loops: CDR1 MGHDK, CDR2 SYGVNS. The CDR3 bases are TGTGCCAGCAGTGAAGGCGGCATCTCTGGAAACACCATATATTTT. This encodes CASSEGGISGNTIYF.

The chain carries TRBV9 and TRBJ2-3; 13 bases align to TRBD2. V lost 1 base to trimming and J lost 1 base; unmatched junction nucleotides: 12. The CDR3 covers 20 residues. Germline V gene data show CDR1 as SGDLS and CDR2 as YYNGEE. The CDR3 spells CASSVTGEGLAGLRTDTQYF. The DNA for the CDR3 is TGTGCCAGCAGCGTAACAGGCGAGGGACTAGCGGGACTTCGCACAGATACGCAGTATTTT.

The V call is TRBV5-1, the J call TRBJ1-2; D possibly corresponds to TRBD1 (5 bases). The CDR3 totals 14 residues. Trimming pared 3 bases from V and 0 bases from J, leaving 9 bases between. Germline CDR1 reads SGHRS; CDR2 reads YFSETQ. CDR3 bases: TGCGCCAGCAGCTCCGACAGTGCTAACTATGGCTACACCTTC. As protein: CASSSDSANYGYTF.

This clonotype was observed a few times. This chain uses TRBV7-9 with TRBJ2-1; TRBD2 aligns across 8 bases. The J call is doubtful: the DNA matches TRBJ2-7 better. The CDR3 has 16 amino acids. The germline V gene has CDR1 SEHNR and CDR2 FQNEAQ (reference sequence). The CDR3 DNA follows: TGTGCCAGCAGCCCCTTTACGGGAGGGCCCTACAATGAGCAGTACTTC. This codes for CASSPFTGGPYNEQYF.

The rearrangement joins TRBV5-1 to TRBJ2-5; D may be TRBD1 (5 bases). V dropped 1 base and J dropped 2 bases, with 12 bases sitting between them. The CDR3 is made up of 15 amino acids. CDR1 and CDR2 (germline): SGHRS, YFSETQ. The CDR3 bases are TGCGCCAGCAGCTTGAAGTTGAAGGGGCAAGAGACCCAGTACTTC. It translates to CASSLKLKGQETQYF.

This clonotype was detected only once. A much larger clone lies one base from this, so it may be a read error. The DNA for the CDR3 is TGTGCCACTAAGGGGTACAGCTCCTACGAGCAGCACTTC. Translated: CATKGYSSYEQHF. The chain couples TRBV6-1 to TRBJ2-7; weak D call: TRBD1 (5 bases). Per the germline V gene, CDR1 is MNHNS and CDR2 is SASEGT. CDR3 size: 13 residues.

The chain uses TRBV28 and TRBJ1-5; no clear D gene. In germline, CDR1 is MDHEN, CDR2 SYDVKM. V gave up 7 bases and J gave up 0 bases, with 19 bases separating them. The CDR3 spans 17 residues. As DNA, the CDR3 is TGTGCCAGCACCCCCGGGAGCCCTCAAGATAGCAATCAGCCCCAGCATTTT. Protein: CASTPGSPQDSNQPQHF.

This clonotype was counted ten times or more. V and J are TRBV7-2 and TRBJ2-5, with D tentatively TRBD1 or TRBD2 (5 bases each). Germline V gene lookup returns CDR1 SGHTA and CDR2 FQGNSA. The V and J ends lost 5 bases and 1 base respectively, with 17 bases between them. This CDR3 is 16 amino acids long. CDR3 in DNA: TGTGCCAGCAGCGCGACCGGGACGGTGATCCAAGAGACCCAGTACTTC. Its protein product is CASSATGTVIQETQYF.

The CDR3 region is CSVAGTQDGGYTF. The CDR3, as DNA: TGCAGCGTGGCCGGGACTCAGGACGGCGGCTACACCTTC. J is TRBJ1-2 and V is TRBV29-1; D may be TRBD1 (5 bases). The V gene's germline CDR1 is SQVTM and CDR2 ANQGSEA. This CDR3 has 13 amino acids. Between the trimmed V and J ends, which lost 6 bases and 8 bases, there was a span of 19 bases.

The sample holds a few counts of this clonotype. V is TRBV20-1 and J is TRBJ2-4, with D unresolved. V shed 6 bases and J shed 2 bases, with 14 bases lying between them. The CDR3 extends over 14 amino acids. Germline assignment: CDR1 DFQATT and CDR2 SNEGSKA (reference sequence). The CDR3 DNA follows: TGCAGTGCCCTCGGCCACCGGACCAAAAACATTCAGTACTTC. It translates to CSALGHRTKNIQYF.

Ten or more counts support this clonotype. The chain employs TRBV20-1 and TRBJ2-1, with D possibly TRBD2 on 7 matching bases. V lost 3 bases and J lost 12, with 21 bases in between. CDR1 DFQATT and CDR2 SNEGSKA come from the germline V gene (reference sequence). This CDR3 is built from 14 residues. As DNA, the CDR3 is TGCAGTGCTAGTCTCCCCCAAACAGGGAGGGGGCAGTTCTTC. It is translated as CSASLPQTGRGQFF.

This clonotype was observed a handful of times. The chain has TRBV7-6 and TRBJ2-5, with TRBD2 matching 11 bases. Trimming removed 2 bases from V and 1 base from J; junction bases left unmatched: 3. The CDR3 loop spans 16 amino acids. The germline CDR1 and CDR2 sequences are SGHVS and FNYEAQ. The CDR3 region has the DNA TGTGCCAGCAGCTTAAGACTAGCGGGAACCCAAGAGACCCAGTACTTC. Residues: CASSLRLAGTQETQYF.

This clonotype showed up just a few times. V usage is TRBV5-6 and J usage is TRBJ2-4; no reliable D call. The CDR3 has 14 residues. V was shortened by 0 bases and J by 13 bases, with 17 bases between the two germline ends. Germline V gives CDR1 SGHDT, CDR2 YYEEEE. This CDR3 reads CASSLGRPPLEQYF. The CDR3 DNA sequence: TGTGCCAGCAGCTTGGGGCGACCACCATTGGAGCAGTACTTC.

In its sample, this clonotype was seen a few times. V usage is TRBV14 and J usage is TRBJ2-1, with 11 nucleotides matching TRBD1. CDR1 is SGHDN, CDR2 FVKESK, per germline. The CDR3 extends over 17 amino acids. V lost 6 bases to trimming and J lost 6 bases; unmatched junction nucleotides: 13. CDR3 sequence: CASSQIGQGASGNEQFF. The CDR3 nucleotides are TGTGCCAGCAGTCAGATTGGACAGGGGGCGTCAGGCAATGAGCAGTTCTTC.

Only a few counts were recorded for this clonotype. V is TRBV5-6 and J is TRBJ2-6, with D possibly TRBD2 on 6 matching bases. In germline, CDR1 is SGHDT, CDR2 YYEEEE. The CDR3 sequence is 16 residues long. V lost 3 bases and J lost 2, with 12 bases in between. The CDR3 region is CASSSGWGAGANVLTF. DNA of the CDR3: TGTGCCAGCAGCTCGGGGTGGGGGGCTGGGGCCAACGTCCTGACTTTC.

This chain joins TRBV4-1 and TRBJ2-5; TRBD1 is a possible D gene (5 bases). Trimming removed 3 bases from V and 5 bases from J, with 25 bases in between. The CDR3 totals 18 residues. Germline CDR1 MGHRA, CDR2 YSYEKL. CDR3 sequence: CASSQASDLTGYDETQYF. CDR3 nucleotide sequence: TGCGCCAGCAGCCAGGCCTCGGACCTTACAGGTTACGACGAGACCCAGTACTTC.

This clonotype was detected a few times. A much larger clone differs from this one at a single base, so this may be a read error. The genes are TRBV7-2 and TRBJ2-7; 7 positions match TRBD2. The CDR3 runs 15 residues. The J segment lost 0 bases and the V segment lost 5 bases, leaving 7 bases of the junction unmatched. Germline CDR1 is SGHTA and CDR2 is FQGNSA. CDR3 DNA sequence: TGTGCCAGCAGCCGACTAGCCGATATCTCCTACGAGCAGTACTTC. Its protein product is CASSRLADISYEQYF.

This clonotype showed up just a few times. Just one base apart from a much larger clone, this may be a read error. The chain carries TRBV5-5 and TRBJ1-2; a weak D match, TRBD1 (6 bases). This CDR3 has 14 residues. V was trimmed by 2 bases and J by 6 bases, leaving 14 bases between them. CDR1 SGHKS and CDR2 YYEKEE come from the germline V gene (reference sequence). The CDR3 region is CASSLGGPNHGYTF. The CDR3 DNA sequence: TGTGCCAGCAGCTTAGGGGGGCCGAACCATGGCTACACCTTC.

The rearrangement links TRBV4-1 to TRBJ1-2; TRBD1 aligns across 7 bases. V dropped 0 bases and J dropped 7; count of bases not matched to a gene: 8. Per germline, CDR1 MGHRA and CDR2 YSYEKL. This CDR3 has 15 amino acids. CDR3 sequence: CASSQDLQGVVGYTF. CDR3 nucleotides: TGCGCCAGCAGCCAAGATCTTCAGGGGGTGGTTGGCTACACCTTC.

The chain uses TRBV29-1 and TRBJ2-3; D might be TRBD2 (6 bases). CDR1 SQVTM and CDR2 ANQGSEA come from the germline V gene. This CDR3 contains 13 residues. Trimming took 3 bases from V and 5 from J, leaving 12 bases between them. CDR3 nucleotide sequence: TGCAGCGTTGAGTGGCGGGATGGAGATACGCAGTATTTT. This encodes CSVEWRDGDTQYF.

This clonotype turned up a few times. The chain employs TRBV5-1 and TRBJ2-1; 9 positions agree with TRBD2. Unmatched junction bases numbered 10, after V lost 0 bases and J lost 6 bases. Germline lookup yields CDR1 SGHRS and CDR2 YFSETQ. The CDR3 runs to 17 residues. The CDR3 loop is CASSLEPPSGGTNEQFF. In nucleotides, the CDR3 is TGCGCCAGCAGCTTGGAGCCGCCGAGCGGGGGGACCAATGAGCAGTTCTTC. Full variable domain (remainder filled in from reference TRBV5-1 and TRBJ2-1): KAGVTQTPRYLIKTRGQQVTLSCSPISGHRSVSWYQQTPGQGLQFLFEYFSETQRNKGNFPGRFSGRQFSNSRSEMNVSTLELGDSALYLCASSLEPPSGGTNEQFFGPGTRLTVL.

The genes are TRBV29-1 and TRBJ2-6; TRBD1 aligns across 7 bases. Per the germline V gene, CDR1 is SQVTM and CDR2 is ANQGSEA. J gave up 0 bases and V 4 bases, and 6 bases lay outside the gene matches. This CDR3 comprises 16 residues. The CDR3 sequence: CSVGVDRPSGANVLTF. CDR3 bases: TGCAGCGTTGGCGTGGACAGGCCCTCTGGGGCCAACGTCCTGACTTTC.

The table lists this clonotype with a count of one. It may be a read error: a sequence one base away is much more abundant. The V gene is TRBV6-5, the J gene TRBJ1-2, with D unclear. This CDR3 has 15 residues. Germline CDR1 reads MNHEY; CDR2 reads SVGAGI. Here the CDR3 reads CACSLRRTTNYGYTF. The CDR3 coding sequence is TGTGCCTGCAGTTTACGACGGACTACTAACTATGGCTACACCTTC.

This clonotype was counted a few times. The rearrangement links TRBV6-5 to TRBJ2-1; possible D gene TRBD2, 7 bases. Germline V gives CDR1 MNHEY, CDR2 SVGAGI. The ends were cut back, 9 bases at V and 9 bases at J, with 15 bases in the middle. The CDR3 spans 12 residues. Here the CDR3 reads CASKRGGAEQFF. The CDR3 bases are TGTGCCAGTAAAAGGGGGGGGGCTGAGCAGTTCTTC.

A remark on this clonotype: A read error may be the cause here, since a much bigger clone is one base away. It is unclear where the CDR3 begins or ends on the DNA, so no DNA is shown, and the CDR3 is as TCRdb lists it. V is TRBV12-3 or TRBV12-4 and J is TRBJ2-7; TRBD2 is the table's D call, not checked against the DNA. The CDR3 length is 16 residues, termini included. CDR3 protein: CASILGRGTRSLEQYF.

This clonotype appeared a few times. This chain connects TRBV28 to TRBJ2-3, with no clear D. V dropped 4 bases and J dropped 7 bases, with 12 bases sitting between them. The CDR3 totals 13 residues. Germline CDR1 reads MDHEN; CDR2 reads SYDVKM. The CDR3 loop reads CASSSTPTNTQYF. In DNA, the CDR3 is TGTGCCAGCAGTTCCACGCCTACGAATACGCAGTATTTT.

The chain links TRBV21-1 to TRBJ1-5. TRBV21-1 is assigned pseudogene status. The CDR3 runs 18 residues. The DNA of the CDR3 is TGTGCCAGCAGGGCAGGCCCAAGGCCGCTATACAGCAATCAGCCCCAGCATTTT. This gives the protein CASRAGPRPLYSNQPQHF.

The V call is TRBV20-1, the J call TRBJ1-1; no firm D call. This CDR3 spans 12 amino acids. V lost 3 bases, J lost 6 bases, and 11 bases lay in between. The V gene's germline CDR1 is DFQATT and CDR2 SNEGSKA (reference sequence). The CDR3 reads CSASSVQAEAFF. DNA of the CDR3: TGCAGTGCTAGTTCCGTTCAAGCTGAAGCTTTCTTT.

The rearrangement joins TRBV9 to TRBJ2-5; 15 bases align to TRBD2. There are 17 residues in the CDR3. CDR1 and CDR2 from the germline V gene are SGDLS and YYNGEE. The V segment lost 3 bases and the J segment 5 bases; nucleotides outside the gene matches: 8. Written as DNA, the CDR3 is TGTGCCAGCAGCGCTTGGACTAGCGGGGGGGCCGAGGAGACCCAGTACTTC. The encoded protein is CASSAWTSGGAEETQYF.

This clonotype has a count of ten or more. The chain uses TRBV29-1 and TRBJ1-2; possible D gene TRBD1, 5 bases. The CDR3 spans 11 residues. Looked up from germline, CDR1 is SQVTM and CDR2 is ANQGSEA. The ends were cut back, 7 bases at V and 4 bases at J, with 10 bases in the middle. As DNA, the CDR3 is TGCAGCGGGGGGGGGACCTATGGCTACACCTTC. The encoded protein is CSGGGTYGYTF.